This entry lists 31 T cell receptor beta chains sequenced from one sample in a study of blood T cell repertoires in COVID-19. This table comes from immunoSEQ multiplex PCR, and its TCRdb copy is limited to in-frame clones, with some not included. The profile shows approximately 190,000 clones, roughly 88% of them singletons. What was sequenced was peripheral blood. Source of these receptors: a woman between 40 and 50 years old who had recovered from COVID-19.

The sample holds one count of this clone. The genes are TRBV5-1 and TRBJ2-1, with 7 bases aligning to TRBD2. V lost 0 bases and J lost 4; bases outside the gene matches: 4. Looked up from germline, CDR1 is SGHRS and CDR2 is YFSETQ. CDR3 length equals 15 residues. CDR3 DNA sequence: TGCGCCAGCAGCTTGGCAGCGGGGTCATACAATGAGCAGTTCTTC. It yields the protein CASSLAAGSYNEQFF.

The V and J genes are TRBV7-3 and TRBJ1-6; D remains ambiguous. V lost 5 bases, J lost 6 bases, and 14 bases lay in between. Germline CDR1 SGHTA, CDR2 FQGTGA. The CDR3 sequence is 15 residues long. DNA for the CDR3: TGTGCCAGCAGCGAGTACCGGGGAGTTAATTCACCCCTCCACTTT. This sequence encodes CASSEYRGVNSPLHF.

This sequence joins TRBV15 and TRBJ1-1; TRBD1 aligns across 7 bases. In germline, CDR1 is LNHNV, CDR2 YYDKDF (reference sequence). This CDR3 has 19 amino acids. Trimming removed 1 base from V and 6 bases from J; junction bases left unmatched: 20. The CDR3 reads CATSRVPPTGLNFFSEAFF. The DNA for the CDR3 is TGTGCCACCAGCAGAGTCCCACCGACAGGGCTTAATTTTTTCTCTGAAGCTTTCTTT.

The chain carries TRBV5-1 and TRBJ2-7; 8 bases align to TRBD1. This CDR3 region has 13 residues. V lost 1 base to trimming and J lost 7 bases; unmatched junction nucleotides: 4. Germline V lookup: CDR1 SGHRS, CDR2 YFSETQ. CDR3 coding DNA: TGCGCCAGCAGCTTGACAGGGGGAGAGGAGCAGTACTTC. Its protein product is CASSLTGGEEQYF.

The chain uses TRBV28 and TRBJ2-1; D ambiguous. Germline V gene sequence: CDR1 MDHEN, CDR2 SYDVKM. The V and J ends lost 5 bases and 6 bases respectively, with 14 bases between them. The CDR3 runs 14 residues. The CDR3 coding sequence is TGTGCCAGCAGTCCCCCACTTAACCCCAATGAGCAGTTCTTC. It codes for CASSPPLNPNEQFF.

The chain joins TRBV30 to TRBJ1-5; 7 bases agree with TRBD1. The CDR3 has 13 amino acids. V lost 2 bases, J lost 6 bases, and 4 bases stayed unmatched. From germline, CDR1 is GTSNPN and CDR2 SVGIG (reference sequence). CDR3 DNA sequence: TGTGCCTGGAGTTGGGCAGGGGGTCAGCCCCAGCATTTT. Its protein is CAWSWAGGQPQHF.

The V and J genes are TRBV19 and TRBJ1-2; no reliable D call. This CDR3 comprises 12 residues. Germline V gene data show CDR1 as LNHDA and CDR2 as SQIVND (reference sequence). Trimming pared 4 bases from V and 6 bases from J, leaving 9 bases between. The CDR3 DNA reads TGTGCCAGTAGTACCACCGGTCATGGCTACACCTTC. Translated: CASSTTGHGYTF.

The gene calls are TRBV3-1 (or the pseudogene TRBV3-2) and TRBJ1-1; the D is unclear. This CDR3 comprises 13 residues. Germline V gene lookup returns CDR1 LGHDT and CDR2 YNNKEL (reference sequence). V was clipped by 4 bases and J by 2 bases, with 8 bases between them. CDR3 region: CASSPRLNTEAFF. The CDR3 region has the DNA TGTGCCAGCAGCCCGCGTTTAAACACTGAAGCTTTCTTT.

The gene calls are TRBV29-1 and TRBJ2-1; 12 nucleotides align to TRBD2. The CDR3 loop spans 13 amino acids. The V segment lost 3 bases and the J segment 10 bases; nucleotides outside the gene matches: 4. Germline assignment: CDR1 SQVTM and CDR2 ANQGSEA. Here the CDR3 DNA reads TGCAGCGTTGATCTAGCGGGAGGGCGGGAGCAGTTCTTC. Translating it yields CSVDLAGGREQFF.

The CDR3 DNA is TGTGCCAGCAGCTTAGGGGGGGAGATGAGGAACACTGAAGCTTTCTTT. It is translated as CASSLGGEMRNTEAFF. The gene calls are TRBV7-3 and TRBJ1-1, with a possible D match to TRBD1 (5 bases). This CDR3 comprises 16 residues. The germline CDR1 and CDR2 sequences are SGHTA and FQGTGA. V lost 2 bases to trimming and J lost 1 base, with 14 bases between them.

The rearrangement links TRBV3-1 (or the pseudogene TRBV3-2) to TRBJ2-3; the match to TRBD2 covers 7 bases. The CDR3 is 17 residues long. The junction had 16 bases not matched to a gene; V was cut back by 1 base and J by 9 bases. The germline V gene has CDR1 LGHDT and CDR2 YNNKEL (reference sequence). The CDR3 region has the DNA TGTGCCAGCAGCCAAGGCCCGACGGGTATAGCGGGCGTCACGCAGTATTTT. Residues: CASSQGPTGIAGVTQYF.

V usage is TRBV5-1 and J usage is TRBJ1-3, with D perhaps TRBD1 (6 bases). This CDR3 region has 15 residues. Germline V lookup: CDR1 SGHRS, CDR2 YFSETQ. V was clipped by 4 bases and J by 0 bases, with 11 bases between them. The CDR3 DNA sequence: TGCGCCAGCAGCCCGGGACAAATCTCTGGAAACACCATATATTTT. Encoded protein: CASSPGQISGNTIYF.

CDR3 amino acids: CASSQDKSGTGGDQPQHF. CDR3 in DNA: TGTGCCAGCAGCCAAGATAAGTCCGGGACAGGGGGCGATCAGCCCCAGCATTTT. The chain employs TRBV3-1 (or the pseudogene TRBV3-2) and TRBJ1-5; 12 bases fit TRBD1. There are 18 residues in the CDR3. The V gene end was trimmed by 0 bases and the J gene end by 5 bases; junction bases not matched to a gene: 8. Germline values: CDR1 LGHDT, CDR2 YNNKEL (reference sequence).

The chain is built from TRBV24-1 and TRBJ2-3, with TRBD2 matching 11 bases. J gave up 1 base and V 4 bases, and 3 bases lay outside the gene matches. This CDR3 contains 16 residues. Germline V gives CDR1 KGHDR, CDR2 SFDVKD. CDR3 DNA: TGTGCCACCAGTGACCTAGCGGGAGGAGGCACAGATACGCAGTATTTT. Amino acid sequence: CATSDLAGGGTDTQYF.

The chain combines TRBV19 with TRBJ2-2; the D gene is possibly TRBD2 (6 bases). Germline CDR1 and CDR2: LNHDA and SQIVND (reference sequence). This CDR3 is 18 amino acids long. Trimming removed 4 bases at V and 1 base at J, with 19 bases between. CDR3 in amino acids: CASSTGSLRGLNTGELFF. Here the CDR3 DNA reads TGTGCCAGTAGTACCGGGTCTCTAAGGGGACTGAACACCGGGGAGCTGTTTTTT.

The J gene is TRBJ1-6, the V gene TRBV19; 7 bases fit TRBD1. The germline CDR1 and CDR2 sequences are LNHDA and SQIVND (reference sequence). Germline trimming cut 7 bases from V and 9 bases from J; bases unmatched to any gene: 9. The CDR3 totals 14 residues. Here the CDR3 DNA reads TGTGCCAGTACCCGCGGACAGGTGGTTTCACCCCTCCACTTT. This gives the protein CASTRGQVVSPLHF.

J is TRBJ2-5 and V is TRBV6-1, with TRBD2 identical over 9 bases. With 2 bases clipped from V and 4 bases from J, the junction kept 14 bases outside the gene matches. Germline assignment: CDR1 MNHNS and CDR2 SASEGT. The CDR3 length is 18 residues. The CDR3 nucleotides read TGTGCCAGCAGTGAATCGGGGTCTAGCGGGATAAGGGGAGAGACCCAGTACTTC. Its translation: CASSESGSSGIRGETQYF.

V is TRBV11-2 and J is TRBJ1-1; D gene ambiguous. Germline CDR1 SGHAT, CDR2 FQNNGV. V was clipped by 2 bases and J by 4 bases, with 11 bases between them. The CDR3 covers 14 residues. CDR3 region: CASSLLIGFTEAFF. CDR3 sequence (DNA): TGTGCCAGCAGCTTATTAATCGGGTTCACTGAAGCTTTCTTT. The whole variable domain, remainder taken from reference TRBV11-2 and TRBJ1-1, is EAGVAQSPRYKIIEKRQSVAFWCNPISGHATLYWYQQILGQGPKLLIQFQNNGVVDDSQLPKDRFSAERLKGVDSTLKIQPAKLEDSAVYLCASSLLIGFTEAFFGQGTRLTVV.

The chain joins TRBV3-1 (or the pseudogene TRBV3-2) to TRBJ2-2, with TRBD1 matching over 9 bases. CDR1 is LGHDT and CDR2 is YNNKEL in the germline V gene (reference sequence). V shed 4 bases, J shed 5 bases, and the junction held 8 bases outside the gene matches. The CDR3 extends over 16 amino acids. This CDR3 reads CASSPFGTGLTGELFF. CDR3 nucleotides: TGTGCCAGCAGCCCTTTCGGGACAGGGCTAACCGGGGAGCTGTTTTTT.

CDR3 DNA sequence: TGTGCCAGCTCACCATCTACGGGGGGAGATCAGCCCCAGCATTTT. Translation: CASSPSTGGDQPQHF. The rearrangement links TRBV18 to TRBJ1-5; a possible D gene is TRBD1 (5 bases). This CDR3 region has 15 residues. Trimming took off 2 bases at V and 5 bases at J, with 13 bases between the two ends. Germline values: CDR1 KGHSH, CDR2 LQKENI.

This chain joins TRBV7-6 and TRBJ2-1; maybe TRBD2 (7 bases). The CDR3 length is 17 residues. Germline V CDR1 and CDR2: SGHVS, FNYEAQ. Trimming pared 5 bases from V and 7 bases from J, leaving 24 bases between. CDR3 residues: CASSRTVPSGRGNEQFF. CDR3 bases: TGTGCCAGCAGCCGGACAGTTCCTAGCGGTCGTGGTAATGAGCAGTTCTTC.

The chain carries TRBV6-5 and TRBJ2-7; possible D gene TRBD1, 6 bases. The CDR3 totals 16 residues. The V end was cut by 2 bases, the J end by 1 base, with 15 bases between. Germline-derived CDR1 and CDR2 are MNHEY and SVGAGI. CDR3: CASSYAQGPISYEQYF. In DNA, the CDR3 is TGTGCCAGCAGTTACGCACAGGGCCCTATATCCTACGAGCAGTACTTC.

CDR3 in amino acids: CASSPSGKAYNEQFF. CDR3 bases: TGTGCCAGCAGCCCTAGCGGGAAGGCGTACAATGAGCAGTTCTTC. The chain carries TRBV3-1 (or the pseudogene TRBV3-2) and TRBJ2-1; 9 bases match TRBD2. The CDR3 spans 15 residues. Looked up from germline, CDR1 is LGHDT and CDR2 is YNNKEL (reference sequence). V lost 4 bases, J lost 4 bases, and 5 bases stayed unmatched.

This chain connects TRBV30 to TRBJ2-4; possibly TRBD2 for D (6 bases). V was shortened by 0 bases and J by 11 bases, with 20 bases between the two germline ends. The CDR3 covers 15 residues. Germline CDR1 is GTSNPN and CDR2 is SVGIG (reference sequence). Here the CDR3 reads CAWSVGWAGGDLQYF. The CDR3 bases are TGTGCCTGGAGTGTAGGTTGGGCAGGCGGGGACCTTCAGTACTTC.

V is TRBV5-1 and J is TRBJ2-3; D not resolved. This CDR3 region has 14 residues. The V end lost 3 bases, the J end lost 2 bases, and 10 bases lay between the germline ends. CDR1 and CDR2 from the germline V gene are SGHRS and YFSETQ. The CDR3 protein is CASSSPGSTDTQYF. The CDR3, as DNA: TGCGCCAGCAGCTCGCCAGGATCCACAGATACGCAGTATTTT.

This chain connects TRBV27 to TRBJ1-2; D is undetermined. Germline-derived CDR1 and CDR2 are MNHEY and SMNVEV (reference sequence). V gave up 7 bases and J gave up 2 bases, with 17 bases separating them. The CDR3 consists of 15 residues. CDR3 loop: CASKSFGDTNYGYTF. Written as DNA, the CDR3 is TGTGCCAGCAAGTCATTCGGCGACACCAACTATGGCTACACCTTC.

This clone was counted once. The chain uses TRBV6-4 and TRBJ2-3; 10 bases are shared with TRBD2. The CDR3 is made up of 15 amino acids. Germline V gene lookup returns CDR1 MRHNA and CDR2 SNTAGT. With 6 bases clipped from V and 3 bases from J, the junction kept 6 bases outside the gene matches. CDR3 protein: CASSPSGSGTDTQYF. In DNA form, the CDR3 reads TGTGCCAGCAGCCCTAGCGGGAGTGGGACAGATACGCAGTATTTT.

V gene TRBV18 combines with J gene TRBJ2-7, with D uncertain. V lost 5 bases to trimming and J lost 0 bases, with 11 bases between them. This CDR3 contains 14 residues. Germline CDR1 is KGHSH and CDR2 is LQKENI. The CDR3 loop is CASSALDDSYEQYF. Written as DNA, the CDR3 is TGTGCCAGCTCAGCCCTAGACGACTCCTACGAGCAGTACTTC.

This chain links TRBV28 with TRBJ2-1; 11 nucleotides line up with TRBD2. The CDR3 is 16 amino acids. Losses at the gene ends were 3 bases for V and 8 bases for J; bases not matched to a gene: 9. Per the germline V gene, CDR1 is MDHEN and CDR2 is SYDVKM. DNA of the CDR3: TGTGCCAGCAGTTTCGTAATAGCGGGGGGGAGGGATGAGCAGTTCTTC. Amino acid sequence: CASSFVIAGGRDEQFF.

The chain carries TRBV19 and TRBJ1-5; D may be TRBD1 (5 bases). This CDR3 contains 15 residues. Trimming cost V 1 base and J 9 bases, with 16 bases left between them. The germline CDR1 and CDR2 sequences are LNHDA and SQIVND (reference sequence). The CDR3 DNA reads as TGTGCCAGTAGTATAGGGGATGGGGGAGGAGGGCCCCAGCATTTT. This codes for CASSIGDGGGGPQHF.

V and J are TRBV30 and TRBJ2-1; D possibly corresponds to TRBD1 (5 bases). CDR3 length equals 15 residues. Germline CDR1 and CDR2: GTSNPN and SVGIG (reference sequence). Trimming shortened V by 0 bases and J by 9 bases, and 18 bases separated the two germline ends. The CDR3 protein is CAWSVQAQTYGEQFF. The CDR3 nucleotides read TGTGCCTGGAGTGTACAGGCCCAGACGTACGGTGAGCAGTTCTTC.